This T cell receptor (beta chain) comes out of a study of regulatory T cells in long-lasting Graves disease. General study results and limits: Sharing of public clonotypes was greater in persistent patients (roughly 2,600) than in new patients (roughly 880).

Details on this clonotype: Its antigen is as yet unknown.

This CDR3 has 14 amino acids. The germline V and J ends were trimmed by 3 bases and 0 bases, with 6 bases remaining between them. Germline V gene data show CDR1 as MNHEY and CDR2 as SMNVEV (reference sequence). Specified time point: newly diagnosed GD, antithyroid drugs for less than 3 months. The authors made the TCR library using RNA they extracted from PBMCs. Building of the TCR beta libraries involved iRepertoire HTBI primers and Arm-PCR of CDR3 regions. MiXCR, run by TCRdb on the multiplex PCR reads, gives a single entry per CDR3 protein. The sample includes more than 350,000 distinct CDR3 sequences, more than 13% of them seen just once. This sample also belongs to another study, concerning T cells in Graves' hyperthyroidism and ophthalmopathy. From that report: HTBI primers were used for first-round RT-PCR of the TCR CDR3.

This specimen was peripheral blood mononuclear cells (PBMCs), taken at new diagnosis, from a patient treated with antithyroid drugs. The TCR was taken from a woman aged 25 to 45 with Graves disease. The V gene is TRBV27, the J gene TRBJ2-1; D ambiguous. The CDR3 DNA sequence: TGTGCCAGCAGTTTCGGAATCTCCTACAATGAGCAGTTCTTC. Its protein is CASSFGISYNEQFF.